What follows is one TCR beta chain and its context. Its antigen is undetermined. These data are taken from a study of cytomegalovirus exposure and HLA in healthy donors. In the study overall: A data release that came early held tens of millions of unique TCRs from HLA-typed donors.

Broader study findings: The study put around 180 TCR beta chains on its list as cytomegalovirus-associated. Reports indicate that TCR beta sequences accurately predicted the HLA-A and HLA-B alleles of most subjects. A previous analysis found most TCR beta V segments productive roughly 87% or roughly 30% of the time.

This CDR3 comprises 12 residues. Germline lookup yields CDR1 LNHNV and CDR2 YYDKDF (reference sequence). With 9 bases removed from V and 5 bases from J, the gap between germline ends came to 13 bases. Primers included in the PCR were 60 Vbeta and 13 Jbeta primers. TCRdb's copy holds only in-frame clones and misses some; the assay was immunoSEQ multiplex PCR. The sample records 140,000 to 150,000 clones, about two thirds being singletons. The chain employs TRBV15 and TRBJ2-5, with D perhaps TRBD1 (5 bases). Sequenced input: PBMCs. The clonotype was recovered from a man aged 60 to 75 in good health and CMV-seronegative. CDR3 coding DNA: TGTGCCACGGCAGGGAAAGGGGAGACCCAGTACTTC. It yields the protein CATAGKGETQYF.